This T cell receptor (beta chain) comes out of a study of early T cells in non-severe SARS-CoV-2 infection. Study background: Unsorted whole blood bulk RNA was sequenced, with unpaired chains. Study conclusions and caveats: Matches to VDJdb favored anti-spike CD8 responses and missed private and CD4 specificities.

For this clonotype: Its target is unknown. This may be a read error: a much more frequent sequence differs by one nucleotide.

J lost 0 bases, V lost 6 bases, and 0 bases had no gene match. The CDR3 consists of 13 residues. Unique molecular identifiers were added to individual cDNA molecules. TCRdb processed the 5' RACE reads anew with MiXCR; each CDR3 protein has one entry. The repertoire holds about 76,000 distinct CDR3 sequences, with around 11% as singletons. The chain joins TRBV12-3 or TRBV12-4 to TRBJ1-1, with TRBD1 matching over 8 bases. This sequence originates from an adult who was a healthcare worker with PCR-confirmed SARS-CoV-2 infection or an uninfected control (not recorded which). Sequencing input: whole blood. The CDR3 here is CASRTGVNTEAFF. The CDR3 nucleotides are TGTGCCAGCAGGACAGGGGTGAACACTGAAGCTTTCTTT.